This T cell receptor beta chain was documented in a study of blood T cells in healthy people across ages. General study points: Age showed a roughly linear inverse relationship with TCR beta diversity per million T cells.

V lost 6 bases, J lost 0 bases, and 13 bases stayed unmatched. The germline V gene encodes CDR1 MNHEY and CDR2 SVGEGT. This CDR3 is 18 amino acids long. On this clonotype itself: Its target is not known.

For the second PCR, which ran for about 7 to 11 cycles, a sample-barcoded 5' primer and a J-beta primer mix were used. Each cDNA was tagged by a template-switch adaptor containing 12 random nucleotides. Researchers report that each sample yielded at least 3 million CDR3-containing paired-end reads. One entry per CDR3 protein, called by TCRdb with MiXCR from the 5' RACE reads. The table has about 720,000 distinct CDR3 sequences, 20% to 25% seen once. Healthy Caucasian individuals from Russia aged about 6 to 95 were enrolled as donors. The TCR originated in an older man in good health. The chain joins TRBV6-2 or TRBV6-3 to TRBJ2-4, with TRBD1 matching 8 bases. Sequenced material: blood. The CDR3 DNA reads as TGTGCCAGCAGCCCCGGGACAGGTTCTCCCCCAGCCAAAAACATTCAGTACTTC. Protein product: CASSPGTGSPPAKNIQYF.